This TCR beta chain was sequenced in a study of OX40 agonist ivuxolimab in advanced cancers. Using immunoSEQ multiplex PCR, the repertoire was profiled, and TCRdb retains in-frame clones only, with some absent. Of tens of thousands of clones listed, about 86% were seen once; the top ten hold 42%. Researchers took blood at baseline, on cycle 4 day 1, and on cycle 7 day 1. The germline CDR1 and CDR2 sequences are SQVTM and ANQGSEA. The trim removed 7 bases at V and 1 base at J, leaving 10 bases unmatched. The CDR3 runs to 15 residues. The chain combines TRBV29-1 with TRBJ2-5, with 9 bases identical to TRBD2. The sequence was obtained from an adult with an advanced solid tumor such as melanoma, head and neck, liver or kidney cancer. The specimen comprised CD4+ or CD8+ T cells sorted from blood, sampled in a trial of the OX40 agonist ivuxolimab. This chain's CDR3 is CSAVPGLAPQETQYF. For the CDR3, the DNA is TGCAGCGCGGTACCGGGACTAGCCCCCCAAGAGACCCAGTACTTC. Looking up the rest from reference TRBV29-1 and TRBJ2-5 gives the full variable domain: SAVISQKPSRDICQRGTSLTIQCQVDSQVTMMFWYRQQPGQSLTLIATANQGSEATYESGFVIDKFPISRPNLTFSTLTVSNMSPEDSSIYLCSAVPGLAPQETQYFGPGTRLLVL.